This T cell receptor beta chain was obtained from a study of T cell responses to AZD1222 COVID-19 vaccine. Sequencing used immunoSEQ multiplex PCR; TCRdb keeps in-frame clones, though not all of them. The table records 90,000 to 130,000 clones, about 86% of them present only once. In regard to this clone: Its specificity is unknown.

CDR1 and CDR2 (germline): MDHEN, SYDVKM. CDR3 length: 13 amino acids. V shed 6 bases and J 6 bases; nucleotides not matched to a gene: 4. Overall study findings and caveats: At 160-218 and 743-854, vaccine-associated CD4 TCRs were dominant, and they spanned spike.

The genes are TRBV28 and TRBJ2-4, with 8 bases lining up with TRBD2. The sequencing here drew on peripheral blood, taken on day 0 of AZD1222 vaccination. This receptor was taken from an adult in good health. Written as DNA, the CDR3 is TGTGCCAGCAGAGGAGCGGGGGCAAACATTCAGTACTTC. This codes for CASRGAGANIQYF.